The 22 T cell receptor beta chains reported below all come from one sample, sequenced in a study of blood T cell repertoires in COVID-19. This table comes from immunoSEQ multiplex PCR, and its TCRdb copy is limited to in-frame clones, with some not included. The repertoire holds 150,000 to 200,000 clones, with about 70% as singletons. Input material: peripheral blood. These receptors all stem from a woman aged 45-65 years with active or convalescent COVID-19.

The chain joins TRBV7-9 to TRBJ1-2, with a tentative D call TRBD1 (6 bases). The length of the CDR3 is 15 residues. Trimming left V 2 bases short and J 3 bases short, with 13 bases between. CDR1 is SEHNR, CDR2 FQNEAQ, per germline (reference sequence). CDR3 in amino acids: CASSLNDQGYYGYTF. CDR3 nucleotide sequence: TGTGCCAGCAGCTTAAACGATCAGGGGTACTATGGCTACACCTTC.

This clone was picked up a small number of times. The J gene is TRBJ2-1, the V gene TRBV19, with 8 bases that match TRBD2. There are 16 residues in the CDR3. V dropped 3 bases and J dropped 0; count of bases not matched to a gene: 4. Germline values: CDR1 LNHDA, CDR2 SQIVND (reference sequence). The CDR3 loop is CASSIPAGVSYNEQFF. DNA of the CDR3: TGTGCCAGTAGTATTCCAGCGGGAGTCTCCTACAATGAGCAGTTCTTC.

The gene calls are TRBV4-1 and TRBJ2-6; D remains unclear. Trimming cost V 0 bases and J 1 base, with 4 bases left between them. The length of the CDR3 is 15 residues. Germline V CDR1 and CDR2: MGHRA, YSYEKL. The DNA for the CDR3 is TGCGCCAGCAGCCAAGATCCTTCTGGGGCCAACGTCCTGACTTTC. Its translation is CASSQDPSGANVLTF.

CDR3 coding DNA: TGCGCCAGCAGCTTGAAGGGAGCGACCACAGATACGCAGTATTTT. Translating it yields CASSLKGATTDTQYF. This chain connects TRBV5-1 to TRBJ2-3; D may be TRBD2 (5 bases). CDR3 length: 15 residues. Trimming removed 1 base from V and 2 bases from J, with 11 bases in between. CDR1 is SGHRS, CDR2 YFSETQ, per germline.

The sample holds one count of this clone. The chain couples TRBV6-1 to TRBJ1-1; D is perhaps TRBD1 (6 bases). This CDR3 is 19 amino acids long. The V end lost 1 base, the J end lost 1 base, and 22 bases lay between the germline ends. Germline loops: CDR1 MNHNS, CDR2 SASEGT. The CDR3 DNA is TGTGCCAGCAGTGAAGGAGGACAGTATGGAACTTTAACGAACACTGAAGCTTTCTTT. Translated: CASSEGGQYGTLTNTEAFF.

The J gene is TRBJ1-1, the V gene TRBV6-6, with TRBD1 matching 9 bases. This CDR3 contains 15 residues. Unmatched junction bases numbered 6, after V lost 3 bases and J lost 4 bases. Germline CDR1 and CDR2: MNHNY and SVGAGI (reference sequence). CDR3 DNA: TGTGCCAGCAGTTATCAGACAGGGGGGGGCACTGAAGCTTTCTTT. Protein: CASSYQTGGGTEAFF.

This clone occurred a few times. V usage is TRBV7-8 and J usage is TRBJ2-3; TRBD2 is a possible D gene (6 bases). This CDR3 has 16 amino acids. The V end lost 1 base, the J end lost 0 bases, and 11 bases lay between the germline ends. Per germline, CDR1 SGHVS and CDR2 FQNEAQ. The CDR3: CASSLVTGGSTDTQYF. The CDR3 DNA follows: TGTGCCAGCAGCTTAGTAACCGGGGGAAGCACAGATACGCAGTATTTT.

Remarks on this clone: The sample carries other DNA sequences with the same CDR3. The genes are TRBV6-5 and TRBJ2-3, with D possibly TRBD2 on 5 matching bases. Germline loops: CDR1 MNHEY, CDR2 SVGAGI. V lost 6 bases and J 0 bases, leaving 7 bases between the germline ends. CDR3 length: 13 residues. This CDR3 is CASRRTSTDTQYF. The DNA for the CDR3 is TGTGCCAGCAGGCGGACTAGCACAGATACGCAGTATTTT.

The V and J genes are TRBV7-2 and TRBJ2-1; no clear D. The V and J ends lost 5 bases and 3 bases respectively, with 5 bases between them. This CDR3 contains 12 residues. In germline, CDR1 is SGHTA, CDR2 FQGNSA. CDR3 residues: CASSPHYNEQFF. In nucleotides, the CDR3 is TGTGCCAGCAGCCCCCACTACAATGAGCAGTTCTTC.

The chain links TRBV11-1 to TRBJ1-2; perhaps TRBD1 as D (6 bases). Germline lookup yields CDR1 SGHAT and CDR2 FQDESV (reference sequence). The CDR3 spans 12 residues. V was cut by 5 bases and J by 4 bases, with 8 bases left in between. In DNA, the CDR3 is TGTGCCAGCAGCCAGGACAGCTATGGCTACACCTTC. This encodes CASSQDSYGYTF.

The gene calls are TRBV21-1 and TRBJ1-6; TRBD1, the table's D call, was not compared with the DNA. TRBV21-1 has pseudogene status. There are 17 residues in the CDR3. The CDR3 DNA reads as TGTGCCAGCAGCAAAGCGGACAGGGGTAAAGGCGGTTCACCCCTCCACTTT. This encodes CASSKADRGKGGSPLHF.

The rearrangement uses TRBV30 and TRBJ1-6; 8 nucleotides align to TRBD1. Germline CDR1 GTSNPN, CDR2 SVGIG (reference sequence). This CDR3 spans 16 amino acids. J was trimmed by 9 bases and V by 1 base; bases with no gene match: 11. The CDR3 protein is CAWSALGQGSFSPLHF. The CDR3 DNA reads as TGTGCCTGGAGTGCCCTCGGACAGGGTAGTTTTTCACCCCTCCACTTT.

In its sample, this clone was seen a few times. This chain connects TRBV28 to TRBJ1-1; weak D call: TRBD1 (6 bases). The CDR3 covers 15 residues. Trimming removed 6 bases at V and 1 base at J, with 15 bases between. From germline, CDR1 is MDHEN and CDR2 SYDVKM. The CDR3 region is CASSIPRGANTEAFF. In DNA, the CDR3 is TGTGCCAGCAGCATACCCAGGGGAGCGAACACTGAAGCTTTCTTT. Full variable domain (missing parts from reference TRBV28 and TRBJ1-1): DVKVTQSSRYLVKRTGEKVFLECVQDMDHENMFWYRQDPGLGLRLIYFSYDVKMKEKGDIPEGYSVSREKKERFSLILESASTNQTSMYLCASSIPRGANTEAFFGQGTRLTVV.

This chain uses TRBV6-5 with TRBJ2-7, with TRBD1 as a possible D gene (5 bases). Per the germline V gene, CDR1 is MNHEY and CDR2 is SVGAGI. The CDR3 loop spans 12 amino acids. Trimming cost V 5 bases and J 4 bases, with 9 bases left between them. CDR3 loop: CASSPGQYEQYF. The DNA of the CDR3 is TGTGCCAGCAGTCCAGGGCAATACGAGCAGTACTTC.

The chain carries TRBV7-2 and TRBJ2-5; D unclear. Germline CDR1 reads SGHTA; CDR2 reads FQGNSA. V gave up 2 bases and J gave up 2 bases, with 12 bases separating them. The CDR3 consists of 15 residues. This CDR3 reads CASSLWSAVQETQYF. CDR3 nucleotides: TGTGCCAGCAGCTTATGGTCCGCAGTTCAAGAGACCCAGTACTTC. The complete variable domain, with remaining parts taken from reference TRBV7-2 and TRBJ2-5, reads GAGVSQSPSNKVTEKGKDVELRCDPISGHTALYWYRQSLGQGLEFLIYFQGNSAPDKSGLPSDRFSAERTGGSVSTLTIQRTQQEDSAVYLCASSLWSAVQETQYFGPGTRLLVL.

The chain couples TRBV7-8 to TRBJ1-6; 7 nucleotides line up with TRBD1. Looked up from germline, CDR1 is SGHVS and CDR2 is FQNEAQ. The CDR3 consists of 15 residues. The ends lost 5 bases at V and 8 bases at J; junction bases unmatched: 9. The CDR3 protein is CASSVQTGNHSPLHF. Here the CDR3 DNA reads TGTGCCAGCAGCGTACAGACAGGGAACCATTCACCCCTCCACTTT.

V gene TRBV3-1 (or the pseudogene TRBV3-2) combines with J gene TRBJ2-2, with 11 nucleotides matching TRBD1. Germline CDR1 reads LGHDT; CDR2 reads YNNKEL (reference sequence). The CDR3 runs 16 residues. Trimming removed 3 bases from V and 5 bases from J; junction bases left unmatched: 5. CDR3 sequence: CASSQMGQGVTGELFF. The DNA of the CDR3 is TGTGCCAGCAGCCAGATGGGACAGGGGGTGACCGGGGAGCTGTTTTTT.

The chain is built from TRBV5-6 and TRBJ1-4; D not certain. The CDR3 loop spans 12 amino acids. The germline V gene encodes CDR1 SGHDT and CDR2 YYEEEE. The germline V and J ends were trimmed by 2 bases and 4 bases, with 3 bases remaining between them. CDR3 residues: CASSFHNEKLFF. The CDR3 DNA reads TGTGCCAGCAGCTTCCATAATGAAAAACTGTTTTTT.

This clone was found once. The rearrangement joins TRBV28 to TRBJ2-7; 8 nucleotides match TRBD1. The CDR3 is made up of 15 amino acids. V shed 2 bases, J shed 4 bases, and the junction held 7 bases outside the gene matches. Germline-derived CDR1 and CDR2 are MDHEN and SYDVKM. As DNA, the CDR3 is TGTGCCAGCAGTTTAGGGACAGGAAGGTGGTACGAGCAGTACTTC. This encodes CASSLGTGRWYEQYF.

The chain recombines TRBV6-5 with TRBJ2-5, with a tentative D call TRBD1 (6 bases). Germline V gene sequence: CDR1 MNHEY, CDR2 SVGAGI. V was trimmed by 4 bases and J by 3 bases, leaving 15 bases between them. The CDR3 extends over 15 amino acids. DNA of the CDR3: TGTGCCAGCAGTTCCCCGGGACAAGGAGAAGAGACCCAGTACTTC. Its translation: CASSSPGQGEETQYF.

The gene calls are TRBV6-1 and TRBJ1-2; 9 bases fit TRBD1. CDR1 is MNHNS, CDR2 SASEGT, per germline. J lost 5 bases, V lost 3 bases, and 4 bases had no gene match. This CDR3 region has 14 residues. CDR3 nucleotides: TGTGCCAGCAGTGACACGGGACAGGGTTATGGCTACACCTTC. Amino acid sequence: CASSDTGQGYGYTF.

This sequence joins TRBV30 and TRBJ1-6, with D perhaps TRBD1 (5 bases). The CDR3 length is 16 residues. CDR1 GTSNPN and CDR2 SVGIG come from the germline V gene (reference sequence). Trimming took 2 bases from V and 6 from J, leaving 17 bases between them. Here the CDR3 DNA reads TGTGCCTGGAGTTCCAGATTGGGAGGGGTTAATTCACCCCTCCACTTT. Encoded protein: CAWSSRLGGVNSPLHF.